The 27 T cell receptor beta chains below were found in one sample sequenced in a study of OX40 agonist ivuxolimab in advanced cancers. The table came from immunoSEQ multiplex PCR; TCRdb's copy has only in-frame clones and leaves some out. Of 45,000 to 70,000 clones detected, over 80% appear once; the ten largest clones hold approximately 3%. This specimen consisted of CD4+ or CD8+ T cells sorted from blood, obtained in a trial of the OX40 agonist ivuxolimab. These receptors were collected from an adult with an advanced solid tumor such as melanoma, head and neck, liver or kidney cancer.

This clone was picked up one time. CDR3 amino acids: CASSLGTGGYQPQHF. As DNA, the CDR3 is TGTGCCAGTAGTCTCGGGACAGGGGGTTATCAGCCCCAGCATTTT. This rearrangement joins TRBV19 to TRBJ1-5; 11 nucleotides agree with TRBD1. This CDR3 has 15 amino acids. Germline V gene lookup returns CDR1 LNHDA and CDR2 SQIVND (reference sequence). The junction had 5 bases not matched to a gene; V was cut back by 5 bases and J by 5 bases.

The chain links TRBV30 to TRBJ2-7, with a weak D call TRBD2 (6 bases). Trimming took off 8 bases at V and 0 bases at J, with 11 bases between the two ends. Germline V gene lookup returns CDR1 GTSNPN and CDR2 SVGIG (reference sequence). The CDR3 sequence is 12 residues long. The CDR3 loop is CATTAGSYEQYF. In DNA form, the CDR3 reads TGTGCCACAACAGCGGGCTCCTACGAGCAGTACTTC.

CDR3 DNA sequence: TGTGCCAGCAGTGAAGAAGCGGGAGGGGAGCTGTTTTTT. This encodes CASSEEAGGELFF. The chain combines TRBV2 with TRBJ2-2; 7 positions match TRBD2. Germline-derived CDR1 and CDR2 are SNHLY and FYNNEI. This CDR3 has 13 residues. Trimming cost V 1 base and J 8 bases; bases outside gene matches: 1.

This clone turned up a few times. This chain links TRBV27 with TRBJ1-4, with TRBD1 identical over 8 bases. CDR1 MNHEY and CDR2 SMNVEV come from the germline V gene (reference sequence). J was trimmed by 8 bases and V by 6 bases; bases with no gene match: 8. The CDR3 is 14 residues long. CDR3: CASRRTGRGEKLFF. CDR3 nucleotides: TGTGCCAGCAGAAGGACAGGGAGGGGAGAAAAACTGTTTTTT.

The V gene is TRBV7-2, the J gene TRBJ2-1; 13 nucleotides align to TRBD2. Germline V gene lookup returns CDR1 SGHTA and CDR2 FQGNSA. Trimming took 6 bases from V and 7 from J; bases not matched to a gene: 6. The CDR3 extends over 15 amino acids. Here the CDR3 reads CASSPLAGGRNEQFF. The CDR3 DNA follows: TGTGCCAGCAGTCCACTAGCGGGAGGGCGGAATGAGCAGTTCTTC.

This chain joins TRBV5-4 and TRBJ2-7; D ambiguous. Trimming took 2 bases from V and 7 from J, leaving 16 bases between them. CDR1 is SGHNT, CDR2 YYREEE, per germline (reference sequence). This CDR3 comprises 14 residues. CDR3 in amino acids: CASSFGGIVWEQYF. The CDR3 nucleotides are TGTGCCAGCAGCTTTGGTGGGATTGTTTGGGAGCAGTACTTC. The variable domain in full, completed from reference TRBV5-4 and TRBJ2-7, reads ETGVTQSPTHLIKTRGQQVTLRCSSQSGHNTVSWYQQALGQGPQFIFQYYREEENGRGNFPPRFSGLQFPNYSSELNVNALELDDSALYLCASSFGGIVWEQYFGPGTRLTVT.

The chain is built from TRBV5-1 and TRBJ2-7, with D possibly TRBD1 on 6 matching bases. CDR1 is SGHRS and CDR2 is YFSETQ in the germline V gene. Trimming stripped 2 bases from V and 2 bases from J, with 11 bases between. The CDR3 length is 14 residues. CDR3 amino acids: CASSLGGGTYEQYF. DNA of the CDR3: TGCGCCAGCAGCTTAGGTGGGGGCACCTACGAGCAGTACTTC.

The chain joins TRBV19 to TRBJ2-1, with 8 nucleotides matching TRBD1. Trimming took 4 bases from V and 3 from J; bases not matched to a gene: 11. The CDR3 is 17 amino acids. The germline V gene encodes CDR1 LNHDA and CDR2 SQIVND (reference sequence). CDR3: CASSRRRGTGDYNEQFF. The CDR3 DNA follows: TGTGCCAGTAGTAGGAGGAGGGGGACAGGAGACTACAATGAGCAGTTCTTC.

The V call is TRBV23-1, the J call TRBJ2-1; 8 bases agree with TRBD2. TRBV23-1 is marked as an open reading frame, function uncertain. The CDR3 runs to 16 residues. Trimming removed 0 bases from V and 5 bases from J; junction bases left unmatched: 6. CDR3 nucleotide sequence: TGCGCCAGCAGTCAATCAGGCGCGGGAGGAAACAATGAGCAGTTCTTC. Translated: CASSQSGAGGNNEQFF.

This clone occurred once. The CDR3 region is CASSYQGGANQPQHF. CDR3 sequence (DNA): TGTGCCAGCAGTTACCAGGGAGGGGCGAATCAGCCCCAGCATTTT. This chain uses TRBV6-6 with TRBJ1-5; tentative D call: TRBD1 (5 bases). The V end lost 2 bases, the J end lost 4 bases, and 12 bases lay between the germline ends. Germline CDR1 reads MNHNY; CDR2 reads SVGAGI (reference sequence). The CDR3 sequence is 15 residues long.

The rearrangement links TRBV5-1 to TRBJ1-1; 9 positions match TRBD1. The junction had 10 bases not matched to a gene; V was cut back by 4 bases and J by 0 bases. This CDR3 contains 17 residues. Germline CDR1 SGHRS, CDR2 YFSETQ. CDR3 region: CASSPGQGLLMNTEAFF. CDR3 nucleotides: TGCGCCAGCAGCCCGGGACAGGGACTCCTCATGAACACTGAAGCTTTCTTT.

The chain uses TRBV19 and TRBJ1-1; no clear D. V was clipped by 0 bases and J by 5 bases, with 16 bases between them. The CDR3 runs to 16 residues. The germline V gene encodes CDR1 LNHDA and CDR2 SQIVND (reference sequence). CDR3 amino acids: CASSIDLFRTGTEAFF. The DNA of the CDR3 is TGTGCCAGTAGTATAGATTTATTCCGGACTGGGACTGAAGCTTTCTTT.

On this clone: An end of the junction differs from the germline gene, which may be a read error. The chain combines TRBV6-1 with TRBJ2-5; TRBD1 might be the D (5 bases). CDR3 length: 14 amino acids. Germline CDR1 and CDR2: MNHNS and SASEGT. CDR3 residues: CAISDSTAQETQYF. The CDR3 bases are TGTGCCATCAGTGACTCGACAGCCCAAGAGACCCAGTACTTC.

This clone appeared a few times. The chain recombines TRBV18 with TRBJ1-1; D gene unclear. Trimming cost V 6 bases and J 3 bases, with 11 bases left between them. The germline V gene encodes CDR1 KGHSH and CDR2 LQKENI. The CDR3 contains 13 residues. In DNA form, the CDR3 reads TGTGCCAGCTCGCCTGGCTTAGACACTGAAGCTTTCTTT. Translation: CASSPGLDTEAFF.

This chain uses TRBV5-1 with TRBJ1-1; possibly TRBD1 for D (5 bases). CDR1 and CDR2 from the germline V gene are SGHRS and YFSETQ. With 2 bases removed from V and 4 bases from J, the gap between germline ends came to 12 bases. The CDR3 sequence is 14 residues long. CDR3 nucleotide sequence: TGCGCCAGCAGCTTCGGCCTGGGGGGCACTGAAGCTTTCTTT. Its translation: CASSFGLGGTEAFF.

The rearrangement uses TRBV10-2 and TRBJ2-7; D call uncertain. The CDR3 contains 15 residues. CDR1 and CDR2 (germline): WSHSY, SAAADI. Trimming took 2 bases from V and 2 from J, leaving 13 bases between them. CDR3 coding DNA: TGCGCCAGCAGTGAGCATTCGACGGTGGCCTACGAGCAGTACTTC. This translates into CASSEHSTVAYEQYF.

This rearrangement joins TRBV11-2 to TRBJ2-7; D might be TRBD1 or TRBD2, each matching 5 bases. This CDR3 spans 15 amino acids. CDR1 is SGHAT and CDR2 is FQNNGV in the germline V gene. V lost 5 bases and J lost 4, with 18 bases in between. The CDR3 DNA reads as TGTGCCAGCAGCCAGGCACTGGGGGAGCAGTACGAGCAGTACTTC. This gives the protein CASSQALGEQYEQYF.

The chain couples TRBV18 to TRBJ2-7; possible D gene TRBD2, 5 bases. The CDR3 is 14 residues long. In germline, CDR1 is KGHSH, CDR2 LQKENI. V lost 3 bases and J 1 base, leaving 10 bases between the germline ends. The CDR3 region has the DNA TGTGCCAGCTCACCGGAGGACGGGTCCTACGAGCAGTACTTC. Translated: CASSPEDGSYEQYF.

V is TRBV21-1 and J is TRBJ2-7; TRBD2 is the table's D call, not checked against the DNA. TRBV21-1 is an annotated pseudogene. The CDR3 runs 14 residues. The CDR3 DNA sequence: TGTGCCAGCAGCGGGGTGGGGGGCTCCTACGAGCAGTACTTC. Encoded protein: CASSGVGGSYEQYF.

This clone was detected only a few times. The CDR3 sequence: CASSLEAGLNEKLFF. The CDR3 DNA follows: TGCGCCAGCAGCTTGGAGGCAGGACTAAATGAAAAACTGTTTTTT. The rearrangement links TRBV5-1 to TRBJ1-4; D not resolved. Germline CDR1 SGHRS, CDR2 YFSETQ. The CDR3 covers 15 residues. V was shortened by 0 bases and J by 5 bases, with 11 bases between the two germline ends.

The CDR3 is CASSLQPNQPQHF. CDR3 in DNA: TGTGCCAGCAGCCTACAACCCAATCAGCCCCAGCATTTT. J is TRBJ1-5 and V is TRBV2; the D is unclear. The CDR3 consists of 13 residues. The ends were cut back, 6 bases at V and 3 bases at J, with 9 bases in the middle. CDR1 SNHLY and CDR2 FYNNEI come from the germline V gene.

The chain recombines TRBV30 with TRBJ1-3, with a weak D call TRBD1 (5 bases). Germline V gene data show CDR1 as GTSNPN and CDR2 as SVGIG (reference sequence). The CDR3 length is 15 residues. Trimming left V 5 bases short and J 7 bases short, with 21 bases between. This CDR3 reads CAWYSRVSLTNTIYF. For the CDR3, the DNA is TGTGCCTGGTACAGCAGGGTTAGCCTTACGAACACCATATATTTT.

CDR3 sequence: CASSYSGDYNSPLHF. In DNA, the CDR3 is TGTGCCAGCAGTTACTCAGGGGATTATAATTCACCCCTCCACTTT. The genes are TRBV6-6 and TRBJ1-6, with D possibly being TRBD1 (5 bases). With 0 bases removed from V and 4 bases from J, the gap between germline ends came to 7 bases. The CDR3 covers 15 residues. From germline, CDR1 is MNHNY and CDR2 SVGAGI (reference sequence).

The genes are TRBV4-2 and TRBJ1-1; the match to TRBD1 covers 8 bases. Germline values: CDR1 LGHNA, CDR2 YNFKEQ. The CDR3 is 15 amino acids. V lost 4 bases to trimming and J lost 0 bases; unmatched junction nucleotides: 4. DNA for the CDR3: TGTGCCAGCAGCCTCGCAGGGGGCATGAACACTGAAGCTTTCTTT. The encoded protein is CASSLAGGMNTEAFF.

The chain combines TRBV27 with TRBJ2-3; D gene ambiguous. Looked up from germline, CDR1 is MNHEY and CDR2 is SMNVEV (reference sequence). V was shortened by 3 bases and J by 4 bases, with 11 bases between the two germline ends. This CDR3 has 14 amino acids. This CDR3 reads CASSFNRVADTQYF. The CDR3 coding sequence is TGTGCCAGCAGTTTTAATAGGGTTGCAGATACGCAGTATTTT.

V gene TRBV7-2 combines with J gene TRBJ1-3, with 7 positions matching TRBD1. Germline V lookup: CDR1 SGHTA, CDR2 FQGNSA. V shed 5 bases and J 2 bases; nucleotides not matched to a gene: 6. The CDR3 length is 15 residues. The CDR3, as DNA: TGTGCCAGCAGCGGACAGGTTTCGGCTGGAAACACCATATATTTT. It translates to CASSGQVSAGNTIYF.

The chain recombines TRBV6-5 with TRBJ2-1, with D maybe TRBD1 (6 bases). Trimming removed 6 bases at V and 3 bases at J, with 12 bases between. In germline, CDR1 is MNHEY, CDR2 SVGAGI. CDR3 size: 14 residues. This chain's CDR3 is CASRAGAYYNEQFF. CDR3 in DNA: TGTGCCAGCAGGGCAGGGGCCTACTACAATGAGCAGTTCTTC.